Reported below is one T cell receptor (beta chain). This entry is derived from a study of blood T cell repertoires in COVID-19. Study background: The study drew acute and convalescent COVID-19 samples from the United States, Italy and Spain. PBMCs, B-cell-depleted T cells, or T cells provided the cDNA or gDNA that made up the material.

Germline CDR1 reads LNHDA; CDR2 reads SQIVND (reference sequence). J was trimmed by 3 bases and V by 3 bases; bases with no gene match: 6. This CDR3 has 15 amino acids. Original data processing: By means of reference gene primer amplification, nucleated cell counts were estimated. Only in-frame clones appear in the TCRdb table, and some are missing; sequencing was by immunoSEQ multiplex PCR. V and J calls and clone size are given by that table; D and trimming were obtained from the DNA. The sample holds hundreds of thousands of clones, 88% seen once. Sequencing was performed on peripheral blood. This receptor was obtained from a man between 18 and 35 years old with active or convalescent COVID-19. This chain uses TRBV19 with TRBJ1-2, with 8 bases that match TRBD1. The CDR3 protein is CASSMSGTGYYGYTF. In nucleotides, the CDR3 is TGTGCCAGTAGTATGTCTGGGACAGGCTACTATGGCTACACCTTC.